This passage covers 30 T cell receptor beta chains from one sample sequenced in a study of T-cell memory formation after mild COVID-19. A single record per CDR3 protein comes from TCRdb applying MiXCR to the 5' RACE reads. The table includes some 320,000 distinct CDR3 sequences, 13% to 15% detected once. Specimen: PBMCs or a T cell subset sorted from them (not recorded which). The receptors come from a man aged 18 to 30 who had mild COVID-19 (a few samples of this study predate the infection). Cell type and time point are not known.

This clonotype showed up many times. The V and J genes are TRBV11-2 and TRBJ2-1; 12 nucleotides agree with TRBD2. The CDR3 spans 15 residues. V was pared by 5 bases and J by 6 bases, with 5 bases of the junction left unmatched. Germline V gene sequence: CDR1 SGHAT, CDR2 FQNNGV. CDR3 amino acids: CASSPGTSGLNEQFF. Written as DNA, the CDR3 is TGTGCCAGCAGCCCCGGGACTAGCGGGCTCAATGAGCAGTTCTTC.

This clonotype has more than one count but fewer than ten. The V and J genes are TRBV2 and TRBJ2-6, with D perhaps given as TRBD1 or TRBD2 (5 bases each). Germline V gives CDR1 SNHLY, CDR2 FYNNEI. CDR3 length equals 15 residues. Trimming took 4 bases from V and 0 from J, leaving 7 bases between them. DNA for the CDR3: TGTGCCAGCAGTGGGGACCCCTCTGGGGCCAACGTCCTGACTTTC. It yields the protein CASSGDPSGANVLTF.

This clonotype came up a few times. CDR3 bases: TGCGCCAGCAGCTTACAGGCTAGCGGCTCCTACAATGAGCAGTTCTTC. As protein: CASSLQASGSYNEQFF. The chain has TRBV5-1 and TRBJ2-1; 7 nucleotides line up with TRBD2. In germline, CDR1 is SGHRS, CDR2 YFSETQ. The CDR3 is made up of 16 amino acids. V lost 2 bases, J lost 0 bases, and 5 bases stayed unmatched.

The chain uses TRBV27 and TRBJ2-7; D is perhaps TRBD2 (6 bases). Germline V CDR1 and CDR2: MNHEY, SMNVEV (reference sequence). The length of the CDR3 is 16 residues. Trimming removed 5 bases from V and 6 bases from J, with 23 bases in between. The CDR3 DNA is TGTGCCAGCAGTCTTCTTAAGAGTGGGGGGACTTCCGAGCAGTACTTC. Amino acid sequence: CASSLLKSGGTSEQYF.

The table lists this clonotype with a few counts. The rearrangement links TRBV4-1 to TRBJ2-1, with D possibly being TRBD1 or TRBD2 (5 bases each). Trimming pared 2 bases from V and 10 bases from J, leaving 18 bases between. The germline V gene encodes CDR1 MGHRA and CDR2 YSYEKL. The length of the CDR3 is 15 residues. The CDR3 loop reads CASSQLLGTIPEQFF. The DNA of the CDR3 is TGCGCCAGCAGCCAACTCCTAGGGACCATCCCCGAGCAGTTCTTC.

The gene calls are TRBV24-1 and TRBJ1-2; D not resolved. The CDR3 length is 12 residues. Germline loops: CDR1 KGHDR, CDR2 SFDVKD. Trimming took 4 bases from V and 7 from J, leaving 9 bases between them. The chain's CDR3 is CATSDQARGYTF. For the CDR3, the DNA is TGTGCCACCAGTGACCAGGCCCGTGGCTACACCTTC.

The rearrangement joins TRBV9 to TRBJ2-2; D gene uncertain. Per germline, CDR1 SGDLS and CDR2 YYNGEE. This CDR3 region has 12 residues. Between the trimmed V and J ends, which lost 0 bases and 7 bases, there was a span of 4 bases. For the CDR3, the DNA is TGTGCCAGCAGCGTAGTGGGCGGGGAGCTGTTTTTT. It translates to CASSVVGGELFF.

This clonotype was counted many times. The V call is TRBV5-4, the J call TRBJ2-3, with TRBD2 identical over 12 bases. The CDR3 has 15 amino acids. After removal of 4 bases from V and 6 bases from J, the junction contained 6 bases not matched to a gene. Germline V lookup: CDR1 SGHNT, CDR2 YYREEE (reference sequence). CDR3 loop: CASSRRTSGEDTQYF. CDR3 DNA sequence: TGTGCCAGCAGCAGACGGACTAGCGGGGAGGATACGCAGTATTTT. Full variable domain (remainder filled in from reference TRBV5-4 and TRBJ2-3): ETGVTQSPTHLIKTRGQQVTLRCSSQSGHNTVSWYQQALGQGPQFIFQYYREEENGRGNFPPRFSGLQFPNYSSELNVNALELDDSALYLCASSRRTSGEDTQYFGPGTRLTVL.

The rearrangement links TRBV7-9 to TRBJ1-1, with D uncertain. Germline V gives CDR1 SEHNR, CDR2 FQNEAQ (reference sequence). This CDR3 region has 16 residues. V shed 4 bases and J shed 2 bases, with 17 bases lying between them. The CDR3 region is CASSSPVNLRNTEAFF. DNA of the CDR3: TGTGCCAGCAGCTCACCGGTCAACCTTCGAAACACTGAAGCTTTCTTT.

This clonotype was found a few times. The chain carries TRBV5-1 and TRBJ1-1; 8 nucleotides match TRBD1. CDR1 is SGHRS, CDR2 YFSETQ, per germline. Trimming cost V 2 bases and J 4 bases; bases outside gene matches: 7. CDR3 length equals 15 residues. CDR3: CASSLSRTGSTEAFF. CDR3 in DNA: TGCGCCAGCAGCTTAAGTCGGACAGGGAGCACTGAAGCTTTCTTT.

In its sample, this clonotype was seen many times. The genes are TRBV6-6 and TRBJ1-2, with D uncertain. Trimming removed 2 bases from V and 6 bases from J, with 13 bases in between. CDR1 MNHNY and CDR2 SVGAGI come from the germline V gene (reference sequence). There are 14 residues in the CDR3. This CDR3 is CASSYVQALDGYTF. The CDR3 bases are TGTGCCAGCAGTTACGTTCAGGCCCTAGATGGCTACACCTTC.

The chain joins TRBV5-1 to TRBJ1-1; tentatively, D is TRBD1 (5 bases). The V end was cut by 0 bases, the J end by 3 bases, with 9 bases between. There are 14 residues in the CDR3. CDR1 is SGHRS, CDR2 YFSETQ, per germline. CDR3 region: CASSLEGTYTEAFF. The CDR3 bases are TGCGCCAGCAGCTTGGAAGGGACTTACACTGAAGCTTTCTTT.

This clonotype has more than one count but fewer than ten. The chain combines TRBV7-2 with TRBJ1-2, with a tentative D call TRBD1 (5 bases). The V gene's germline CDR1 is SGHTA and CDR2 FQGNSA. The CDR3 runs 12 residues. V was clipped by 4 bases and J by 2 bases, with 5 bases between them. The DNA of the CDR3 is TGTGCCAGCAGCTGGGGGAACTATGGCTACACCTTC. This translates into CASSWGNYGYTF.

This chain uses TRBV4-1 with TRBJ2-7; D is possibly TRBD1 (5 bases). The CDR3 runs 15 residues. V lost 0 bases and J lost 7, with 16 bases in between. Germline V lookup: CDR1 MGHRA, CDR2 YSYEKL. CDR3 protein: CASSQEETTPGEQYF. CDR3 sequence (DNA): TGCGCCAGCAGCCAAGAGGAAACTACACCAGGGGAGCAGTACTTC.

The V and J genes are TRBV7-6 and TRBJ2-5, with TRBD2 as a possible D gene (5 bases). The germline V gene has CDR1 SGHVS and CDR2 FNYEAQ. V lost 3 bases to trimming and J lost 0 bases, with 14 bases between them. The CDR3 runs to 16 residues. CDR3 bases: TGTGCCAGCAGCTTTGGATCGAGGGCGTACCAAGAGACCCAGTACTTC. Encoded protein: CASSFGSRAYQETQYF.

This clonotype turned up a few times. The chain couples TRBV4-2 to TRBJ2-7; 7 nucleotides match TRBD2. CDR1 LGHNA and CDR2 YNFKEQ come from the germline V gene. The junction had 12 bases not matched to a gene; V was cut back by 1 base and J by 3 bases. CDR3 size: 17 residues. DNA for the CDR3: TGTGCCAGCAGCCAAGCTTTCGCGGGGGTTACCGTCTACGAGCAGTACTTC. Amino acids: CASSQAFAGVTVYEQYF.

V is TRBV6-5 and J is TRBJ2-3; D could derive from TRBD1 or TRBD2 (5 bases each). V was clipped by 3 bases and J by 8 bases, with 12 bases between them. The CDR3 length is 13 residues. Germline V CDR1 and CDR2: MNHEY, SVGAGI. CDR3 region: CASSYERGSTQYF. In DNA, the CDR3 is TGTGCCAGCAGTTATGAGAGGGGAAGTACGCAGTATTTT.

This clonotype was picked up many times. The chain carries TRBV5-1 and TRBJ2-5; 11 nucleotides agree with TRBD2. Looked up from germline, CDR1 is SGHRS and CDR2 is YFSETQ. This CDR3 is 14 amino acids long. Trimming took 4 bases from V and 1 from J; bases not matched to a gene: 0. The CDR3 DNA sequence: TGCGCCAGCAGCGGGACTAGCGGCCAAGAGACCCAGTACTTC. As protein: CASSGTSGQETQYF.

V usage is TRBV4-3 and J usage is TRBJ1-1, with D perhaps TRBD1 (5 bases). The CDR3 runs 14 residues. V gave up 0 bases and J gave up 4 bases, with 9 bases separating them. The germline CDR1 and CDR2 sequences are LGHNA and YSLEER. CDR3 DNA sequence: TGCGCCAGCAGCCAAGATAGAAGGGGCACTGAAGCTTTCTTT. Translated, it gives CASSQDRRGTEAFF.

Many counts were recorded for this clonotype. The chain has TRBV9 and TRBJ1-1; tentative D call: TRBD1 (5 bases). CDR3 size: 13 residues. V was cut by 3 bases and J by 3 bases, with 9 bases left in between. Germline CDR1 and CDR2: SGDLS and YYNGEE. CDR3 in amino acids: CASSGRADTEAFF. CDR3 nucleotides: TGTGCCAGCAGCGGCAGGGCGGACACTGAAGCTTTCTTT.

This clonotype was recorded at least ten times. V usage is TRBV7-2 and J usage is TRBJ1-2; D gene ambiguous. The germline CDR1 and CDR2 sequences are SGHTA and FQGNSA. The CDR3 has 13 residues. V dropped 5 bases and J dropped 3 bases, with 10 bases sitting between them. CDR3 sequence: CASSPPGDYGYTF. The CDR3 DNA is TGTGCCAGCAGCCCCCCTGGGGACTATGGCTACACCTTC.

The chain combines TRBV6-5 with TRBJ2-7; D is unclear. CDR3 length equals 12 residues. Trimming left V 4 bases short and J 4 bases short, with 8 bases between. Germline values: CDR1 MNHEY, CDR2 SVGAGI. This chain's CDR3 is CASSSPGYEQYV. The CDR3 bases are TGTGCCAGCAGTTCACCTGGTTACGAGCAGTACGTC.

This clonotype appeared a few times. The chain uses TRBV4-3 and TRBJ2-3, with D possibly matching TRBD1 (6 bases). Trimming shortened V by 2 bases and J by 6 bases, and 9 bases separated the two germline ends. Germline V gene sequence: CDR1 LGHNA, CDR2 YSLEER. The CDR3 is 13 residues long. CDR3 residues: CASSQLQGDTQYF. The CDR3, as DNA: TGCGCCAGCAGCCAACTTCAGGGGGATACGCAGTATTTT.

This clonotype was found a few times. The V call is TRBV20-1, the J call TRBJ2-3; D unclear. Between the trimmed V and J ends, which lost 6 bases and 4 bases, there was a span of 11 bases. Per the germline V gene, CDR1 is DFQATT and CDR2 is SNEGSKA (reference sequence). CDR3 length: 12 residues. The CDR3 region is CSARFLPDTQYF. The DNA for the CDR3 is TGCAGTGCGCGATTTCTCCCAGATACGCAGTATTTT.

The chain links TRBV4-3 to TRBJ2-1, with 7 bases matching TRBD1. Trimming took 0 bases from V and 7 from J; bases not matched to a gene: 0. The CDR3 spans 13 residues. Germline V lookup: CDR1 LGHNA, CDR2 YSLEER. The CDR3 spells CASSQEDRNEQFF. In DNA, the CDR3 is TGCGCCAGCAGCCAAGAGGACAGGAATGAGCAGTTCTTC.

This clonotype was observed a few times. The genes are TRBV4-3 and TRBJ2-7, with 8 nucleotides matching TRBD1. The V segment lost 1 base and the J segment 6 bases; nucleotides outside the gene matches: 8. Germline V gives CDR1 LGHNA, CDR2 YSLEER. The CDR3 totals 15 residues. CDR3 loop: CASSQVVGQGSEQYF. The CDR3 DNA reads TGCGCCAGCAGCCAAGTAGTTGGACAGGGAAGCGAGCAGTACTTC.

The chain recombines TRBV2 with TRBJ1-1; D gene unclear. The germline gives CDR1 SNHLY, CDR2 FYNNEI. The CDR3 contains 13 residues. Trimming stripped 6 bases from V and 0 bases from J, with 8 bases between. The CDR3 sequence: CASRKGMNTEAFF. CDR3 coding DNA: TGTGCCAGCAGGAAAGGAATGAACACTGAAGCTTTCTTT.

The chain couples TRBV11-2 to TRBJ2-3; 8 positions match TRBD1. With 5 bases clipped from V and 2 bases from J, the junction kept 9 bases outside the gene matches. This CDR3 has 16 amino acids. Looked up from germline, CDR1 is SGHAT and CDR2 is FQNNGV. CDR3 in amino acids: CASSGGTGEITDTQYF. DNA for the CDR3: TGTGCCAGCAGCGGAGGGACAGGAGAGATCACAGATACGCAGTATTTT.

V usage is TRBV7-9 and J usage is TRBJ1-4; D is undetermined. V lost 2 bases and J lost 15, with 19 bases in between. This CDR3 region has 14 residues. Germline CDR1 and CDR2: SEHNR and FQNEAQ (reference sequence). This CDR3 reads CASSLHARNQRLFF. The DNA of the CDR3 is TGTGCCAGCAGCTTACACGCGCGGAATCAGAGATTGTTTTTT.

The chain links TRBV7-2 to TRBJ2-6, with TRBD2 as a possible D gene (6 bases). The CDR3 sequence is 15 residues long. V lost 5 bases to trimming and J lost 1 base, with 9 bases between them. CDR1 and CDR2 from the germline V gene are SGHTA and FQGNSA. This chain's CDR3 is CASSRLGSGANVLTF. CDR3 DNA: TGTGCCAGCAGCAGACTAGGGTCTGGGGCCAACGTCCTGACTTTC.